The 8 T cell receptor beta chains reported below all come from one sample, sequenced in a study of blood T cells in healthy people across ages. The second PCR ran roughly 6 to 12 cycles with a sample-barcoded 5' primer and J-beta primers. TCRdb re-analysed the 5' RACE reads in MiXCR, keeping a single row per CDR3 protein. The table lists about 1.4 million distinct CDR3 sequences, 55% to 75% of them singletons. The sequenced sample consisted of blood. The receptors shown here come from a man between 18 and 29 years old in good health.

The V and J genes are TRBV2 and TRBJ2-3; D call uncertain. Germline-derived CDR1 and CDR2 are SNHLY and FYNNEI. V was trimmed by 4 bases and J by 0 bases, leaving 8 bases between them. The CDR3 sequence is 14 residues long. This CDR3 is CASSGEDSTDTQYF. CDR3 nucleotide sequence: TGTGCCAGCAGTGGTGAGGATAGCACAGATACGCAGTATTTT.

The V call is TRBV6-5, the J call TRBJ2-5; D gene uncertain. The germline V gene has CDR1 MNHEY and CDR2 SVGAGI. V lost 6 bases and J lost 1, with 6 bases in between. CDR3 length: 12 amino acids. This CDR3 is CASRGSQETQYF. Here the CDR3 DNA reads TGTGCCAGCAGGGGAAGCCAAGAGACCCAGTACTTC.

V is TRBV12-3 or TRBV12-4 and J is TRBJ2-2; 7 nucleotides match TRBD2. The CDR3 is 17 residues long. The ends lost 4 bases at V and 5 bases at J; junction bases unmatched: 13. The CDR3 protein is CASSWNSGSMNTGELFF. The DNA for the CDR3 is TGTGCCAGCAGTTGGAATAGCGGGTCTATGAATACCGGGGAGCTGTTTTTT.

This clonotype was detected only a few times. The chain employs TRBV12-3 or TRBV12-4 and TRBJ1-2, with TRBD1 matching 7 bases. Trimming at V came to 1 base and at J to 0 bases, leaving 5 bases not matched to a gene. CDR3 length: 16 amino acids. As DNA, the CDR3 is TGTGCCAGCAGTTTAGTCGGAGGGACAGCTAACTATGGCTACACCTTC. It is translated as CASSLVGGTANYGYTF.

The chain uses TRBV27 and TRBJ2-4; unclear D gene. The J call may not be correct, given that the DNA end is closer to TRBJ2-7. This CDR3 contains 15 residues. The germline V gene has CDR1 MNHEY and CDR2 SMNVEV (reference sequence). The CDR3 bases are TGTGCCAGCAGTTTATTCCTGCAGAGTGCCTCCGAGCAGTACTTC. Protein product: CASSLFLQSASEQYF.

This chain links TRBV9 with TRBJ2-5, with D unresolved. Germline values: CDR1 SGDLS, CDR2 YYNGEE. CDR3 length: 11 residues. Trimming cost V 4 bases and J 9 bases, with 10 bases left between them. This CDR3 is CASSSDWAQYF. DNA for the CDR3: TGTGCCAGCAGCTCCGATTGGGCCCAGTACTTC.

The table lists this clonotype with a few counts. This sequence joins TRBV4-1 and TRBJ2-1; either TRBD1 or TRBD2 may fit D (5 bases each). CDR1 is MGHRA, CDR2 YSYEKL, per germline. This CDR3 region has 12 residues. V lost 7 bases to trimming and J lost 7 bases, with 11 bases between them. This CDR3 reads CASKGSLNEQFF. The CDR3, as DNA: TGCGCCAGCAAGGGGAGTCTGAATGAGCAGTTCTTC.

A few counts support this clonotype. The CDR3 bases are TGTGCCACGGCAGCCTCGAGGGTTAATGAAAAACTGTTTTTT. This translates into CATAASRVNEKLFF. The chain employs TRBV10-3 and TRBJ1-4; D is unclear. The CDR3 runs 14 residues. V dropped 10 bases and J dropped 4 bases, with 16 bases sitting between them. Per germline, CDR1 ENHRY and CDR2 SYGVKD.